Listed below are T cell receptor beta chains from one sample, sequenced in a study of T cell repertoires in cytomegalovirus infection. TCRdb ran MiXCR on the reads and lists one entry per CDR3 protein. Of about 110,000 distinct CDR3 sequences in the sample, approximately 45% were seen once. No antigen has been assigned to these receptors. This sample comprised CD8+ T cells from cultured PBMCs, obtained from culture after CMV antigen stimulation. The receptor set was obtained from a human donor in good health (CMV status not recorded). Some clones in this sample may be carry-over from other donors' samples. CDR3s include the opening cysteine and the closing phenylalanine or tryptophan. The D gene is left open where the match is weak. Some rows have no size entry. The others give once, few or many, or a class for an expanded clone.

cdr3_nt cdr3_aa d_call j_call clone_size v_call
TGCGCCAGCAGCTTGCTTGGGATGAACACTGAAGCTTTCTTT CASSLLGMNTEAFF NA TRBJ1-1 many TRBV5-1
TGTGCCAGCAGCCAGAGAGGGACAGGGTGGAAGACCGGGGAGCTGTTTTTT CASSQRGTGWKTGELFF TRBD1 TRBJ2-2 many TRBV7-8
TGTGCCATCAGGCAAGGACAGAGTGGGGCTGAAGCTTTCTTT CAIRQGQSGAEAFF NA TRBJ1-1 NA TRBV10-3
TGTGCCAGCAGCTTAGGGGCCAGGACTTATAATTCACCCCTCCACTTT CASSLGARTYNSPLHF NA TRBJ1-6 few TRBV7-2
TGTGCCAGCAGCTTAATGTCGGGGGGACAAGAGACCCAGTACTTC CASSLMSGGQETQYF TRBD2 TRBJ2-5 few TRBV7-3
TGTGCCAGCAGTTCCGGGACTAGCGGGGGGCTACAAGAGACCCAGTACTTC CASSSGTSGGLQETQYF TRBD2 TRBJ2-5 NA TRBV27
TGTGCCAGTTTCCATTTCACCTATGGCTACACCTTC CASFHFTYGYTF NA TRBJ1-2 NA TRBV19
TGTGCCAGCGGGCACTCCGGGGGGAAAGATACGCAGTATTTT CASGHSGGKDTQYF TRBD2 TRBJ2-3 NA TRBV7-4
TGCAGTGCTAGAGATGAGGAGGGGGGCTTCACAGATACGCAGTATTTT CSARDEEGGFTDTQYF NA TRBJ2-3 few TRBV20-1
TGTGCCAGCAGCCAAGATCCGCAAACTAGCGGGCGGTCTTCCGAGCAGTACTTC CASSQDPQTSGRSSEQYF TRBD2 TRBJ2-7 NA TRBV4-2
TGTGCCAGCAGTGGGGACAGGGGGCGGTCTACTGAAGCTTTCTTT CASSGDRGRSTEAFF TRBD1 TRBJ1-1 NA TRBV2
TGTGCCAGCGGCAATCGGGGCTCTGATGATGAGCAGTTCTTC CASGNRGSDDEQFF NA TRBJ2-1 once TRBV11-3
TGTGCCAGCAGTTTAGAACAGTTGTACGAGCAGTACTTC CASSLEQLYEQYF NA TRBJ2-7 NA TRBV28
TGTGCCAGCAACTTTATTTGGGGTCACAATGAGCAGTTCTTC CASNFIWGHNEQFF NA TRBJ2-1 NA TRBV27
TGTGCCAGTGGGGAGTCCTACAATGAGCAGTTCTTC CASGESYNEQFF NA TRBJ2-1 many TRBV11-1
TGTGCCAGCAGCTTGGACGCGGCTGTTAACTATGGCTACACCTTC CASSLDAAVNYGYTF NA TRBJ1-2 many TRBV7-9
TGTGCCAGCAGCTTAGACGCATTGGGCTCCTACAATGAGCAGTTCTTC CASSLDALGSYNEQFF NA TRBJ2-1 few TRBV7-6
TGTGCCTGGGAAGGACAGGGTGTGAACTATGGCTACACCTTC CAWEGQGVNYGYTF TRBD1 TRBJ1-2 NA TRBV30
TGTGCCAGCAGTTTCCAAGGGGCGGGAGATACGCAGTATTTT CASSFQGAGDTQYF NA TRBJ2-3 NA TRBV27
TGTGCCAGCAGCGCGGAGGGAGGGACTAGGACAGATACGCAGTATTTT CASSAEGGTRTDTQYF TRBD2 TRBJ2-3 few TRBV9
TGTGCCACCAGCAGAGATTACGGGGGGACATTCGCAGATACGCAGTATTTT CATSRDYGGTFADTQYF NA TRBJ2-3 NA TRBV15
TGTGCCAGCAGTTTAACTAGCGTTAGATACACAGATACGCAGTATTTT CASSLTSVRYTDTQYF TRBD2 TRBJ2-3 few TRBV12-3/TRBV12-4
TGTGCCAGCAGCCAAAACGGGGCAGGGGAAACAGATACGCAGTATTTT CASSQNGAGETDTQYF NA TRBJ2-3 NA TRBV7-2
TGTGCCAGCAGCCAGCAGATGGAGCAGTACTTC CASSQQMEQYF NA TRBJ2-7 NA TRBV3-1
TGTGCCAGCAGCTTAGGAGTGACTTCCTACAATGAGCAGTTCTTC CASSLGVTSYNEQFF NA TRBJ2-1 NA TRBV7-8
TGTGCCAGCAGCTCCTTACTAGCGGGAATCCCAGATACGCAGTATTTT CASSSLLAGIPDTQYF TRBD2 TRBJ2-3 NA TRBV7-4
TGTGCCAGCAGCTTAGAACAGTCTGGAAACACCATATATTTT CASSLEQSGNTIYF NA TRBJ1-3 NA TRBV7-9
TGTGCCACCAAGGACAGAAATGGCTACACCTTC CATKDRNGYTF NA TRBJ1-2 NA TRBV2
TGCAGTGCTAGAGATGGGGCGGGTCAGCCCCAGCATTTT CSARDGAGQPQHF NA TRBJ1-5 once TRBV20-1
TGTGCCAGCAGCTTACGCCGGGGTGGGGCCTACAATGAGCAGTTCTTC CASSLRRGGAYNEQFF NA TRBJ2-1 many TRBV7-2
TGTGCCAGCAGTTTCAGCGGGGGGTTCGACGAGCAGTACTTC CASSFSGGFDEQYF TRBD2 TRBJ2-7 NA TRBV6-6
TGTGCCAGCAGAGACCGGGAGTCTTACAATGAGCAGTTCTTC CASRDRESYNEQFF NA TRBJ2-1 few TRBV6-1
TGTGCCAGCAGTTACTCGACTAGCGGGGGGCCAACCCAGTACTTC CASSYSTSGGPTQYF TRBD2 TRBJ2-5 few TRBV6-5
TGTGCCAGCAGCTTAGTTGGTAGCGGGGGAGTCTCCTACAATGAGCAGTTCTTC CASSLVGSGGVSYNEQFF TRBD2 TRBJ2-1 many TRBV7-9
TGTGCCAGCAGCCAACAGGGTCAGTTCTACGAGCAGTACTTC CASSQQGQFYEQYF NA TRBJ2-7 NA TRBV12-3/TRBV12-4
TGTGCTAGTGGTTGGCTCGATGGCTACACCTTC CASGWLDGYTF NA TRBJ1-2 NA TRBV12-5
TGTGCCACCCACGGGGTTTCAACATTCGGCGGTGAGCAGTTCTTC CATHGVSTFGGEQFF NA TRBJ2-1 NA TRBV28
TGCAGTGCTTTCGTGGACTCCTACGAGCAGTACTTC CSAFVDSYEQYF NA TRBJ2-7 few TRBV20-1
TGCGCCAGCAGCCAGGGACAGAACACCGGGGAGCTGTTTTTT CASSQGQNTGELFF NA TRBJ2-2 few TRBV4-1
TGTGCCAGCAGTCTAGGGAACCGGGGCTCGAGGCACCAAAAACTGTTTTTT CASSLGNRGSRHQKLFF NA TRBJ1-4 few TRBV11-2
TGTGCCAGCAGCCAGGGAGGGTTGAAGGAGCAGTACTTC CASSQGGLKEQYF TRBD2 TRBJ2-7 NA TRBV5-6
TGTGCCAGTGAGAGGGGGGACGAGCAGTACTTC CASERGDEQYF NA TRBJ2-7 few TRBV6-5
TGTGCCAGCAGCTTATATACCGGGGGGCTGGGTGAGCAGTACTTC CASSLYTGGLGEQYF NA TRBJ2-7 once TRBV7-2
TGTGCCAGCAGTTTAAAGGGGCATGAAAAACTGTTTTTT CASSLKGHEKLFF NA TRBJ1-4 NA TRBV12-3/TRBV12-4